This T cell receptor beta chain is from a study of T cells in tuberculosis. The wider study: Sequenced TCRs come from CD1B-GMM tetramer-binding T cells. Points from the study as a whole: Using the GMM-specific repertoire gave nearly 90% accuracy versus around 70% with motifs. Active tuberculosis cases were adults; controls were adolescents.

With regard to this clone: Antigen: not known.

The table came from immunoSEQ multiplex PCR; TCRdb's copy has only in-frame clones and leaves some out. Here the sample spans over 30,000 clones, approximately 93% being singletons. CDR3 length: 14 residues. Germline assignment: CDR1 SGHAT and CDR2 FQNNGV. V was clipped by 5 bases and J by 0 bases, with 10 bases between them. Regarding time point: new active TB diagnosis, blood taken before or within 7 days of starting treatment. The rearrangement links TRBV11-2 to TRBJ2-5; tentatively, D is TRBD1 (5 bases). The receptor was derived from an adult with tuberculosis. The specimen comprised PBMCs, sampled at tuberculosis diagnosis. DNA for the CDR3: TGTGCCAGCAGCCCGGACATATACCAAGAGACCCAGTACTTC. This sequence encodes CASSPDIYQETQYF.